This entry lists 12 T cell receptor beta chains sequenced from one sample in a study of T-cell reconstitution after alpha-beta-depleted transplantation in children (dated by TCRdb to the mid-2010s). The library was built by means of PCR. Data came from an Illumina HiSeq 2500. TCR library preparation used molecular barcoding, with unique molecular identifiers applied to normalize quantification of the TCRbeta repertoire. TCRdb reran the public reads through fastp at Q25 and MiXCR, keeping productive beta chains. CDR3 protein sequences are deduplicated, and each keeps its most common genes and DNA. The table for this sample lists 700,000 to 950,000 distinct CDR3 sequences; 15% to 20% of them were counted only once. Around 5.3% of the sample lies in the top ten. In the paper's terms, the treatment or condition label means: allogeneic hematopoietic cell transplantation with graft depleted of TCRalphabeta T cells and CD19 B cells.

The sequencing used PBMCs, mostly from graft donor cells, collected 360 days after TCRalphabeta/CD19-depleted stem cell transplant. These receptors were collected from a male patient younger than 18 who had a stem cell transplant for acute lymphoblastic leukemia, so the T cells may come from the graft donor.

V is TRBV10-3 and J is TRBJ2-1; TRBD1 agrees at 7 bases. This CDR3 contains 16 residues. J lost 5 bases, V lost 2 bases, and 9 bases had no gene match. Germline CDR1 ENHRY, CDR2 SYGVKD. The CDR3 region is CAISERADRSNNEQFF. CDR3 in DNA: TGTGCCATCAGTGAGAGAGCGGACAGGTCAAACAATGAGCAGTTCTTC.

This clonotype was counted only a few times. The chain carries TRBV12-3 or TRBV12-4 and TRBJ2-4; D is ambiguous. Deletions cut 6 bases from V and 3 bases from J, with 15 bases between. There are 15 residues in the CDR3. The CDR3, as DNA: TGTGCCAGCAGCCCTCCGAGGTGGGACAAAAACATTCAGTACTTC. Protein sequence: CASSPPRWDKNIQYF.

V and J are TRBV12-3 or TRBV12-4 and TRBJ2-7; tentatively, D is TRBD2 (5 bases). The CDR3 runs to 13 residues. V was shortened by 3 bases and J by 4 bases, with 10 bases between the two germline ends. The CDR3 nucleotides are TGTGCCAGCAGTTTGAGGGTGGTGTACGAGCAGTACTTC. The encoded protein is CASSLRVVYEQYF.

The rearrangement uses TRBV18 and TRBJ2-5; perhaps TRBD1 as D (6 bases). This CDR3 comprises 14 residues. CDR1 is KGHSH and CDR2 is LQKENI in the germline V gene. V shed 3 bases and J shed 4 bases, with 12 bases lying between them. CDR3 region: CASSPGTQGETQYF. In DNA form, the CDR3 reads TGTGCCAGCTCACCCGGGACACAAGGAGAGACCCAGTACTTC.

The chain is built from TRBV24-1 and TRBJ2-2; D may be TRBD2 (6 bases). The CDR3 runs 15 residues. The V gene's germline CDR1 is KGHDR and CDR2 SFDVKD. The V end lost 3 bases, the J end lost 2 bases, and 9 bases lay between the germline ends. The CDR3: CATSDVEGNTGELFF. The CDR3 nucleotides are TGTGCCACCAGTGATGTGGAGGGAAACACCGGGGAGCTGTTTTTT.

This clonotype turned up a few times. The J gene is TRBJ2-5, the V gene TRBV27, with D unclear. The CDR3 is 15 amino acids. Germline V gene sequence: CDR1 MNHEY, CDR2 SMNVEV (reference sequence). Trimming shortened V by 0 bases and J by 4 bases, and 12 bases separated the two germline ends. CDR3: CASSLSGILVETQYF. In DNA form, the CDR3 reads TGTGCCAGCAGTTTATCGGGGATCCTGGTAGAGACCCAGTACTTC.

This clonotype appeared many times. V usage is TRBV24-1 and J usage is TRBJ2-7; perhaps TRBD2 as D (7 bases). The V gene lost 4 bases and the J gene lost 7 bases, with 22 bases spanning the gap. CDR3 length: 16 amino acids. The germline CDR1 and CDR2 sequences are KGHDR and SFDVKD. CDR3 protein: CATSDPHPTGRVEQYF. In DNA form, the CDR3 reads TGTGCCACCAGTGACCCTCACCCCACAGGGAGGGTGGAGCAGTACTTC.

The chain links TRBV7-2 to TRBJ2-1, with TRBD2 matching 9 bases. Losses at the gene ends were 4 bases for V and 3 bases for J; bases not matched to a gene: 7. Germline CDR1 and CDR2: SGHTA and FQGNSA. The CDR3 is made up of 16 amino acids. The CDR3 nucleotides read TGTGCCAGCAGCTACCTTAGCGGGAGACGCTACAATGAGCAGTTCTTC. It encodes CASSYLSGRRYNEQFF. Full variable domain (remainder filled in from reference TRBV7-2 and TRBJ2-1): GAGVSQSPSNKVTEKGKDVELRCDPISGHTALYWYRQSLGQGLEFLIYFQGNSAPDKSGLPSDRFSAERTGGSVSTLTIQRTQQEDSAVYLCASSYLSGRRYNEQFFGPGTRLTVL.

This clonotype was detected ten times or more. This chain joins TRBV7-3 and TRBJ2-3; D perhaps matches TRBD1 (6 bases). V gave up 5 bases and J gave up 4 bases, with 13 bases separating them. Germline CDR1 SGHTA, CDR2 FQGTGA. The CDR3 consists of 14 residues. The CDR3 DNA reads as TGTGCCAGCAGCCGATCAGGGGCCCCAGATACGCAGTATTTT. This sequence encodes CASSRSGAPDTQYF. The full variable domain, rest sourced from reference TRBV7-3 and TRBJ2-3, is GAGVSQTPSNKVTEKGKYVELRCDPISGHTALYWYRQSLGQGPEFLIYFQGTGAADDSGLPNDRFFAVRPEGSVSTLKIQRTERGDSAVYLCASSRSGAPDTQYFGPGTRLTVL.

The J gene is TRBJ2-2, the V gene TRBV29-1; D possibly corresponds to TRBD2 (6 bases). The CDR3 spans 16 residues. Germline values: CDR1 SQVTM, CDR2 ANQGSEA. V gave up 4 bases and J gave up 6 bases, with 21 bases separating them. The CDR3 reads CSVGLDGGRTAGELFF. Here the CDR3 DNA reads TGCAGCGTTGGACTAGACGGGGGAAGAACGGCCGGGGAGCTGTTTTTT.

This clonotype was picked up a small number of times. The V call is TRBV29-1, the J call TRBJ1-1; the D gene is possibly TRBD1 (5 bases). This CDR3 is 13 amino acids long. Germline V gives CDR1 SQVTM, CDR2 ANQGSEA. The V end lost 3 bases, the J end lost 5 bases, and 13 bases lay between the germline ends. CDR3 amino acids: CSVDRDGDTEAFF. Here the CDR3 DNA reads TGCAGCGTTGACAGGGATGGGGATACTGAAGCTTTCTTT.

At least ten counts were recorded for this clonotype. The chain links TRBV29-1 to TRBJ2-1; 11 bases agree with TRBD2. V lost 3 bases to trimming and J lost 8 bases; unmatched junction nucleotides: 9. The CDR3 covers 15 residues. Germline values: CDR1 SQVTM, CDR2 ANQGSEA. The CDR3, as DNA: TGCAGCGTTGATACTCCAGGACTAGCGGGCTATGAGCAGTTCTTC. It is translated as CSVDTPGLAGYEQFF.